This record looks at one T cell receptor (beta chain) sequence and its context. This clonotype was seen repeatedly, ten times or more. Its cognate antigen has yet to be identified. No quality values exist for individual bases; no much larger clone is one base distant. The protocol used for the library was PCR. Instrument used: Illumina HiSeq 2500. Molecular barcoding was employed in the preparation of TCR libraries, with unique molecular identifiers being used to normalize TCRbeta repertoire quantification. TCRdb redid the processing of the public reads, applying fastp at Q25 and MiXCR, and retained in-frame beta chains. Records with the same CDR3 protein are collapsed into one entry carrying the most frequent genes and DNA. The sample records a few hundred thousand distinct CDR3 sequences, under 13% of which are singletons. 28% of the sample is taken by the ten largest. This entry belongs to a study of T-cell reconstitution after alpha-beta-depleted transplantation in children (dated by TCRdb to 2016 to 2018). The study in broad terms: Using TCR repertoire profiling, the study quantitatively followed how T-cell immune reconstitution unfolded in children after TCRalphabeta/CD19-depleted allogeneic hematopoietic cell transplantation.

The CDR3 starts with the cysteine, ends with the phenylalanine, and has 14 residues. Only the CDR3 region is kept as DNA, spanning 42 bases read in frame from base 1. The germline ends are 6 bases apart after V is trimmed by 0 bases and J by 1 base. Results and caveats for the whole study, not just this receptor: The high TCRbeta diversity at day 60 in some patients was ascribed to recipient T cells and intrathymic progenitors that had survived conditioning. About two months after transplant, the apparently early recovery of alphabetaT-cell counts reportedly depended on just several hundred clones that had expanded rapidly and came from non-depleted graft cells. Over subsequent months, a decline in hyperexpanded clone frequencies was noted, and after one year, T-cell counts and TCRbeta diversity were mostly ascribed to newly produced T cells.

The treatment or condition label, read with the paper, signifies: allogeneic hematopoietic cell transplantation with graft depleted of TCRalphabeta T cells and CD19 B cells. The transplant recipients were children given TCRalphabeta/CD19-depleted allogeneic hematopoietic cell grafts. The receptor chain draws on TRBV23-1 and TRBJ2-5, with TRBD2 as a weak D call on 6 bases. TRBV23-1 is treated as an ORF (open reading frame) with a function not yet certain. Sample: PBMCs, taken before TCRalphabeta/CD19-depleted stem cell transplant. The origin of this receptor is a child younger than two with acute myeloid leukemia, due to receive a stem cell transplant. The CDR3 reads CASSQSTSQETQYF. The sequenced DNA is TGCGCCAGCAGTCAATCGACTAGCCAAGAGACCCAGTACTTC.